One sample yielded the 27 T cell receptor beta chains listed below, sequenced in a study of identifying expanded T cells in peripheral blood. This table comes from immunoSEQ multiplex PCR, and its TCRdb copy is limited to in-frame clones, with some not included. The sample lists approximately 90,000 clones; about 90% were seen once. The sample consisted of blood. All receptors derive from a person between 18 and 70 years old in good health.

V gene TRBV7-6 combines with J gene TRBJ2-3; D not certain. The CDR3 runs to 14 residues. Germline V gene data show CDR1 as SGHVS and CDR2 as FNYEAQ. Trimming shortened V by 1 base and J by 4 bases, and 9 bases separated the two germline ends. CDR3 in amino acids: CASSLGQLADTQYF. CDR3 nucleotides: TGTGCCAGCAGCTTAGGACAATTAGCAGATACGCAGTATTTT.

The sample holds one count of this clone. The DNA is left out, because the CDR3 cannot be placed on it with certainty; the CDR3 is given as TCRdb lists it. The genes are TRBV12-1 and TRBJ1-2; whether TRBD1, the table's D call, matches the DNA was not checked. TRBV12-1 is shown as a pseudogene. Inclusive of both ends, the CDR3 amounts to 18 amino acids. The CDR3 loop is CASSFGPGTGGPNYGYTF.

This clone appeared a few times. The rearrangement links TRBV6-5 to TRBJ2-2; TRBD1 matches 10 bases. The J segment lost 5 bases and the V segment lost 7 bases, leaving 7 bases of the junction unmatched. The germline gives CDR1 MNHEY, CDR2 SVGAGI. CDR3 length equals 15 residues. The CDR3: CASTSGTGETGELFF. CDR3 in DNA: TGTGCCAGCACCTCCGGGACAGGGGAAACCGGGGAGCTGTTTTTT.

This clone was detected many times. The chain is built from TRBV19 and TRBJ1-6, with D maybe TRBD1 (5 bases). Per the germline V gene, CDR1 is LNHDA and CDR2 is SQIVND (reference sequence). V gave up 7 bases and J gave up 9 bases, with 22 bases separating them. The CDR3 consists of 16 residues. The CDR3 region has the DNA TGTGCCAGTACGGCTGAGGGGATCGCTAGGGCTTCACCCCTCCACTTT. It yields the protein CASTAEGIARASPLHF.

The gene calls are TRBV11-2 and TRBJ2-7, with 7 bases that match TRBD2. The CDR3 contains 15 residues. Losses at the gene ends were 5 bases for V and 4 bases for J; bases not matched to a gene: 11. Germline V CDR1 and CDR2: SGHAT, FQNNGV. The CDR3 here is CASSRTPSGRYEQYF. CDR3 DNA: TGTGCCAGCAGCCGAACCCCTAGCGGTCGGTACGAGCAGTACTTC. Drawing the rest from reference TRBV11-2 and TRBJ2-7, the complete variable domain is EAGVAQSPRYKIIEKRQSVAFWCNPISGHATLYWYQQILGQGPKLLIQFQNNGVVDDSQLPKDRFSAERLKGVDSTLKIQPAKLEDSAVYLCASSRTPSGRYEQYFGPGTRLTVT.

The chain couples TRBV6-6 to TRBJ1-2, with 11 bases fitting TRBD1. The CDR3 has 16 residues. V was clipped by 6 bases and J by 4 bases; unmatched bases: 10. Germline CDR1 reads MNHNY; CDR2 reads SVGAGI (reference sequence). This chain's CDR3 is CASSRLGDRGFYGYTF. For the CDR3, the DNA is TGTGCCAGCAGCCGCCTCGGGGACAGGGGGTTCTATGGCTACACCTTC.

The V gene is TRBV6-5, the J gene TRBJ1-1, with TRBD1 as a possible D gene (5 bases). Trimming pared 2 bases from V and 5 bases from J, leaving 18 bases between. CDR3 length: 16 residues. In germline, CDR1 is MNHEY, CDR2 SVGAGI. The CDR3 coding sequence is TGTGCCAGCAGTTACAGGTTATGGCCGACAGCGACTGAAGCTTTCTTT. It encodes CASSYRLWPTATEAFF.

This clone appeared a single time. The CDR3 region has the DNA TGTGCCAGCAGTTACACGGGACAGGGCCGTCGGGGCTACACCTTC. It is translated as CASSYTGQGRRGYTF. The chain carries TRBV6-6 and TRBJ1-2; 9 bases are a match to TRBD1. With V trimmed by 2 bases and J by 8 bases, 9 bases remained unmatched. The germline V gene encodes CDR1 MNHNY and CDR2 SVGAGI (reference sequence). The CDR3 totals 15 residues.

The rearrangement uses TRBV19 and TRBJ2-7; D unresolved. V was shortened by 5 bases and J by 3 bases, with 17 bases between the two germline ends. The CDR3 runs 15 residues. Germline loops: CDR1 LNHDA, CDR2 SQIVND (reference sequence). The CDR3 spells CASSFADGFNYEQYF. CDR3 nucleotide sequence: TGTGCCAGTAGTTTCGCAGACGGATTCAACTACGAGCAGTACTTC.

This clone was found a few times. The chain has TRBV6-4 and TRBJ2-5; TRBD1 matches at 9 bases. V was pared by 5 bases and J by 4 bases, with 8 bases of the junction left unmatched. The CDR3 totals 15 residues. Germline V gives CDR1 MRHNA, CDR2 SNTAGT. The CDR3 sequence: CASSPGTGRTETQYF. The CDR3 DNA reads TGTGCCAGCAGTCCCGGGACAGGGAGGACAGAGACCCAGTACTTC.

The gene calls are TRBV7-9 and TRBJ1-3; 8 bases line up with TRBD1. Germline V gives CDR1 SEHNR, CDR2 FQNEAQ (reference sequence). V lost 2 bases to trimming and J lost 0 bases; unmatched junction nucleotides: 9. The CDR3 is made up of 18 amino acids. The CDR3 bases are TGTGCCAGCAGCTTAAGTCGACAGGGGTGGTTCTCTGGAAACACCATATATTTT. Protein sequence: CASSLSRQGWFSGNTIYF.

V usage is TRBV9 and J usage is TRBJ1-2; D not certain. The CDR3 sequence is 16 residues long. V was cut by 0 bases and J by 5 bases, with 17 bases left in between. CDR1 is SGDLS, CDR2 YYNGEE, per germline. CDR3 region: CASSVGGVEVWYGYTF. The CDR3 nucleotides read TGTGCCAGCAGCGTAGGAGGAGTTGAGGTCTGGTATGGCTACACCTTC.

The chain combines TRBV11-3 with TRBJ2-3, with D perhaps TRBD2 (5 bases). The V end was cut by 3 bases, the J end by 0 bases, with 13 bases between. Germline V gene data show CDR1 as SGHNT and CDR2 as YENEEA. The CDR3 covers 16 residues. The CDR3 here is CASSFGLAPSTDTQYF. CDR3 nucleotides: TGTGCCAGCAGCTTCGGCCTAGCCCCTAGCACAGATACGCAGTATTTT.

The V and J genes are TRBV5-4 and TRBJ2-3, with D perhaps being TRBD1 or TRBD2 (5 bases each). This CDR3 has 15 amino acids. Deletions cut 3 bases from V and 1 base from J, with 12 bases between. The V gene's germline CDR1 is SGHNT and CDR2 YYREEE (reference sequence). CDR3 in DNA: TGTGCCAGCAGCTGGGGACCGCCGGGCACAGATACGCAGTATTTT. Translating gives CASSWGPPGTDTQYF.

This clone was seen only a few times. The rearrangement uses TRBV27 and TRBJ1-2, with 7 positions matching TRBD1. Germline V gene data show CDR1 as MNHEY and CDR2 as SMNVEV (reference sequence). This CDR3 is built from 15 residues. Trimming removed 5 bases from V and 4 bases from J; junction bases left unmatched: 10. CDR3: CASSPTRTGLYGYTF. The CDR3 DNA is TGTGCCAGCAGTCCCACGAGGACAGGACTCTATGGCTACACCTTC.

V gene TRBV6-1 combines with J gene TRBJ2-7; the match to TRBD1 covers 7 bases. From germline, CDR1 is MNHNS and CDR2 SASEGT. The CDR3 runs to 13 residues. V lost 4 bases and J lost 6; bases outside the gene matches: 6. CDR3 sequence reads: CASSAVTGSEQYF. CDR3 bases: TGTGCCAGCAGTGCAGTGACAGGGTCCGAGCAGTACTTC.

This clone was recorded a few times. The gene calls are TRBV5-4 and TRBJ1-2; D gene unclear. CDR3 length: 16 amino acids. Trimming pared 0 bases from V and 2 bases from J, leaving 14 bases between. The germline CDR1 and CDR2 sequences are SGHNT and YYREEE (reference sequence). Written as DNA, the CDR3 is TGTGCCAGCAGCTTGGACCCAGGTTCTGACAACTATGGCTACACCTTC. Translation gives CASSLDPGSDNYGYTF.

The chain employs TRBV11-3 and TRBJ2-7, with TRBD2 matching over 8 bases. The J segment lost 0 bases and the V segment lost 3 bases, leaving 4 bases of the junction unmatched. The germline gives CDR1 SGHNT, CDR2 YENEEA. This CDR3 has 15 amino acids. In DNA form, the CDR3 reads TGTGCCAGCAGCTTGCGCGGGGGGTCCTCCTACGAGCAGTACTTC. This gives the protein CASSLRGGSSYEQYF.

The V gene is TRBV11-2, the J gene TRBJ1-1; D not resolved. The V end lost 3 bases, the J end lost 5 bases, and 16 bases lay between the germline ends. This CDR3 comprises 15 residues. The germline gives CDR1 SGHAT, CDR2 FQNNGV. The CDR3 DNA is TGTGCCAGCAGCTTCCTGACGGTCCCCGTGACTGAAGCTTTCTTT. Residues: CASSFLTVPVTEAFF.

The V call is TRBV7-9, the J call TRBJ1-5; D not certain. Trimming pared 1 base from V and 5 bases from J, leaving 6 bases between. From germline, CDR1 is SEHNR and CDR2 FQNEAQ (reference sequence). This CDR3 is built from 13 residues. The CDR3 sequence: CASSLGNDQPQHF. The CDR3 region has the DNA TGTGCCAGCAGCTTAGGTAACGATCAGCCCCAGCATTTT.

This chain joins TRBV6-1 and TRBJ1-2, with TRBD1 matching over 9 bases. Germline CDR1 is MNHNS and CDR2 is SASEGT. With 4 bases clipped from V and 6 bases from J, the junction kept 12 bases outside the gene matches. This CDR3 is built from 16 residues. CDR3 sequence (DNA): TGTGCCAGCAGTGCAATCTCCGGACAGGGGATAAATGGCTACACCTTC. It codes for CASSAISGQGINGYTF.

This rearrangement joins TRBV14 to TRBJ2-7; D uncertain. Germline values: CDR1 SGHDN, CDR2 FVKESK. Trimming left V 4 bases short and J 5 bases short, with 15 bases between. This CDR3 is 14 amino acids long. The CDR3: CASSRLTRTNEQYF. The CDR3 coding sequence is TGTGCCAGCAGCCGCCTAACTCGGACGAACGAGCAGTACTTC.

The genes are TRBV5-1 and TRBJ1-3; D is possibly TRBD1 (5 bases). Germline-derived CDR1 and CDR2 are SGHRS and YFSETQ. CDR3 length: 17 amino acids. V gave up 4 bases and J gave up 0 bases, with 17 bases separating them. CDR3 residues: CASSPQGGPSSGNTIYF. Here the CDR3 DNA reads TGCGCCAGCAGCCCCCAGGGAGGACCGAGCTCTGGAAACACCATATATTTT.

This clone was seen only once. This chain links TRBV13 with TRBJ1-2; D gene ambiguous. V dropped 2 bases and J dropped 2 bases, with 9 bases sitting between them. Germline CDR1 and CDR2: PRHDT and FYEKMQ (reference sequence). This CDR3 comprises 14 residues. CDR3 in amino acids: CASSLSSENYGYTF. The CDR3 DNA sequence: TGTGCCAGCAGCTTAAGTTCCGAGAACTATGGCTACACCTTC.

The CDR3 spells CASSLAFTAGSPTDTQYF. DNA for the CDR3: TGTGCCAGCAGCTTAGCGTTCACGGCAGGGTCCCCCACAGATACGCAGTATTTT. The chain combines TRBV11-3 with TRBJ2-3; maybe TRBD1 (5 bases). Deletions cut 1 base from V and 2 bases from J, with 19 bases between. This CDR3 contains 18 residues. Germline V CDR1 and CDR2: SGHNT, YENEEA. The full variable domain, rest sourced from reference TRBV11-3 and TRBJ2-3, is EAGVVQSPRYKIIEKKQPVAFWCNPISGHNTLYWYLQNLGQGPELLIRYENEEAVDDSQLPKDRFSAERLKGVDSTLKIQPAELGDSAVYLCASSLAFTAGSPTDTQYFGPGTRLTVL.

The gene calls are TRBV30 and TRBJ2-5, with unresolved D. Germline CDR1 reads GTSNPN; CDR2 reads SVGIG (reference sequence). There are 16 residues in the CDR3. V was shortened by 0 bases and J by 6 bases, with 20 bases between the two germline ends. The CDR3 loop is CAWSVHPDTPRKTQYF. DNA for the CDR3: TGTGCCTGGAGTGTACACCCAGATACCCCGAGGAAGACCCAGTACTTC.

The chain recombines TRBV2 with TRBJ1-4; D possibly corresponds to TRBD1 (5 bases). The germline V gene encodes CDR1 SNHLY and CDR2 FYNNEI. The CDR3 covers 12 residues. The ends were cut back, 9 bases at V and 0 bases at J, with 5 bases in the middle. This chain's CDR3 is CARGATNEKLFF. The CDR3 nucleotides read TGTGCCAGGGGGGCAACTAATGAAAAACTGTTTTTT.